This T cell receptor beta chain was sequenced during a study of T-cell reconstitution after alpha-beta-depleted transplantation in children. Unique molecular identifiers were used in preparing the TCRbeta library. TCRdb ran MiXCR on the PCR reads and lists one entry per CDR3 protein. The top ten clones hold 2% to 3% of a sample with 500,000 to 600,000 distinct CDR3 sequences, around a third of them seen once. Per the germline V gene, CDR1 is KGHSH and CDR2 is LQKENI. The CDR3 contains 15 residues. Trimming pared 4 bases from V and 5 bases from J, leaving 17 bases between. The gene calls are TRBV18 and TRBJ2-5; maybe TRBD2 (5 bases). The source of this sequence is a human donor who donated a stem cell graft to a child with aplastic anemia. Here the sequenced sample was PBMCs from the stem cell graft donor, taken from the stem cell graft. The DNA for the CDR3 is TGTGCCAGCTCACACGAGACGGCAAGAGGGGAGACCCAGTACTTC. Encoded protein: CASSHETARGETQYF. The entire variable domain, with the rest obtained from reference TRBV18 and TRBJ2-5, is as follows: NAGVMQNPRHLVRRRGQEARLRCSPMKGHSHVYWYRQLPEEGLKFMVYLQKENIIDESGMPKERFSAEFPKEGPSILRIQQVVRGDSAAYFCASSHETARGETQYFGPGTRLLVL.